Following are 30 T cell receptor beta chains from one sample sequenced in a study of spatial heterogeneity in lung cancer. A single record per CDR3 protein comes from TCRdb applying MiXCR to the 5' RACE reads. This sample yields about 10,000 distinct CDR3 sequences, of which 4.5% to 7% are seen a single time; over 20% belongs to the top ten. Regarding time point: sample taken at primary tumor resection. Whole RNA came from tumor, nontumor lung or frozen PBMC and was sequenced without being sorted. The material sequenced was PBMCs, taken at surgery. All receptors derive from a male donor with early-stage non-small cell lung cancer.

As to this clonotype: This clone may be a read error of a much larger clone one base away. The CDR3 protein is CASSSGPIYEQYF. For the CDR3, the DNA is TGTGCCAGCAGCTCAGGGCCTATCTACGAGCAGTACTTC. V and J are TRBV27 and TRBJ2-7; maybe TRBD1 (5 bases). CDR1 is MNHEY and CDR2 is SMNVEV in the germline V gene (reference sequence). The ends were cut back, 6 bases at V and 3 bases at J, with 12 bases in the middle. The CDR3 has 13 amino acids.

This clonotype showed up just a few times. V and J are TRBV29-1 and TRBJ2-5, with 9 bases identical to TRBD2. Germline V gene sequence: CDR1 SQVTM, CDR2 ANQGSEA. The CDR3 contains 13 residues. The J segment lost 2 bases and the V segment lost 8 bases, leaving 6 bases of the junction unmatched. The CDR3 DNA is TGCAGCCACTTCCTAGCGGGACAAGAGACCCAGTACTTC. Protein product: CSHFLAGQETQYF.

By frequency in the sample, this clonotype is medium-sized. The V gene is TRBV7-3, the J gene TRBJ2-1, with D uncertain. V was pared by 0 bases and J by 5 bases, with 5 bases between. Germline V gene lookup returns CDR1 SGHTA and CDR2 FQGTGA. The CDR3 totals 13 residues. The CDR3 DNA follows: TGTGCCAGCAGCTTAACTAGAGACAATGAGCAGTTCTTC. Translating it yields CASSLTRDNEQFF.

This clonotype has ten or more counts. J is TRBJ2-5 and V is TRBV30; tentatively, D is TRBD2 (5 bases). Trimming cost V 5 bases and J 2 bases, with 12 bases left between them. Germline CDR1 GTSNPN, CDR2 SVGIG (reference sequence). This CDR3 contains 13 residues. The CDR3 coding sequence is TGTGCCTGGTCAGGACGGAGGCAAGAGACCCAGTACTTC. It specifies CAWSGRRQETQYF. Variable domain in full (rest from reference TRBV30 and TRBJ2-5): SQTIHQWPATLVQPVGSPLSLECTVEGTSNPNLYWYRQAAGRGLQLLFYSVGIGQISSEVPQNLSASRPQDRQFILSSKKLLLSDSGFYLCAWSGRRQETQYFGPGTRLLVL.

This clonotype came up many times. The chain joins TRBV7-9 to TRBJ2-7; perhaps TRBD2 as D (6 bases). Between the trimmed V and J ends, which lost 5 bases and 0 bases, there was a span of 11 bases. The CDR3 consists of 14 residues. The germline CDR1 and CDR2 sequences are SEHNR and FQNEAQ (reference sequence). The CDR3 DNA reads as TGTGCCAGCAGCCAGACGGGGGTCTCCTACGAGCAGTACTTC. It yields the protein CASSQTGVSYEQYF.

The CDR3 DNA reads as TGTGCCAGCAGCTCGGGACTAGCGGAGCAGTACTTC. Residues: CASSSGLAEQYF. The V and J genes are TRBV7-2 and TRBJ2-7; 10 bases are shared with TRBD2. Germline CDR1 and CDR2: SGHTA and FQGNSA. CDR3 length equals 12 residues. V lost 4 bases, J lost 7 bases, and 1 base stayed unmatched.

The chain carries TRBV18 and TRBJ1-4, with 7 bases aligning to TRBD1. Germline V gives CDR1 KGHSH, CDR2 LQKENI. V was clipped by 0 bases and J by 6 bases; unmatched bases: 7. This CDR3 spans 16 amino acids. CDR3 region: CASSPPATGPYEKLFF. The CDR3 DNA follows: TGTGCCAGCTCACCACCGGCGACAGGGCCGTATGAAAAACTGTTTTTT.

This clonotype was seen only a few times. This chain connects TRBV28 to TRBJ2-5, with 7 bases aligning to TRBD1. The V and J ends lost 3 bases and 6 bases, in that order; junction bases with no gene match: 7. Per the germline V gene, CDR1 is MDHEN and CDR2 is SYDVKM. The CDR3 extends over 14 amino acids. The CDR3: CASSFRDSRKTQYF. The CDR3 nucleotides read TGTGCCAGCAGTTTCCGGGACAGTCGGAAGACCCAGTACTTC.

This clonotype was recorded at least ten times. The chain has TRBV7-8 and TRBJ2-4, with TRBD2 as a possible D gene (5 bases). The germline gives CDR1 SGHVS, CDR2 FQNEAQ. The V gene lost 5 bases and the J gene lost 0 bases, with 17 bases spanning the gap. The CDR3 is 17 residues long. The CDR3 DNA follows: TGTGCCAGCAGCCGCGGACGGTTCGGACTAGCCAAAAACATTCAGTACTTC. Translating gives CASSRGRFGLAKNIQYF.

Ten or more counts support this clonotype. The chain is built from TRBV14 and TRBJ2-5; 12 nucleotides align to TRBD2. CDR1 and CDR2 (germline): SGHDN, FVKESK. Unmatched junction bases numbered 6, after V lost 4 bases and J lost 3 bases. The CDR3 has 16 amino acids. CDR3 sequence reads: CASSPGLAGFKETQYF. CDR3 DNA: TGTGCCAGCAGCCCAGGACTAGCGGGGTTCAAAGAGACCCAGTACTTC.

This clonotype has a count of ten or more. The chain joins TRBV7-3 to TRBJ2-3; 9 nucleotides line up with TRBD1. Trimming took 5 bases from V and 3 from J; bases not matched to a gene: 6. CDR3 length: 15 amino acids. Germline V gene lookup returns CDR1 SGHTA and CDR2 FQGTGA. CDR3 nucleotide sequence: TGTGCCAGCAGCCAAGAGGGACAGGGAACAGATACGCAGTATTTT. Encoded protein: CASSQEGQGTDTQYF.

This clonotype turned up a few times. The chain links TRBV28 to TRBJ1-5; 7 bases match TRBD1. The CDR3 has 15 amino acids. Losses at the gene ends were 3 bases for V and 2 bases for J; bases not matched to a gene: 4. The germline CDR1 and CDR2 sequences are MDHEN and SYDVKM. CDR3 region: CASSLGGGGNQPQHF. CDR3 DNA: TGTGCCAGCAGTTTGGGAGGGGGCGGCAATCAGCCCCAGCATTTT.

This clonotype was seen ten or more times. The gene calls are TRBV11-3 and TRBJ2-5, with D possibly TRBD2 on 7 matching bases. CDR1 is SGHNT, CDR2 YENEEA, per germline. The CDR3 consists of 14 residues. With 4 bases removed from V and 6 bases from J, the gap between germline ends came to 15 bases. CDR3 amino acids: CASSSTAGAQTQYF. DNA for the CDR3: TGTGCCAGCAGCTCCACGGCGGGGGCGCAGACCCAGTACTTC.

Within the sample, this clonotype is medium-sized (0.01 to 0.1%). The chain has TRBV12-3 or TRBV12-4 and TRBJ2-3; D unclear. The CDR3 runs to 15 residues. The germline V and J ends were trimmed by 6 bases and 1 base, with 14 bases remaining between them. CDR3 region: CASSRLRVGTDTQYF. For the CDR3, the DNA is TGTGCCAGCAGCCGGCTACGCGTCGGCACAGATACGCAGTATTTT.

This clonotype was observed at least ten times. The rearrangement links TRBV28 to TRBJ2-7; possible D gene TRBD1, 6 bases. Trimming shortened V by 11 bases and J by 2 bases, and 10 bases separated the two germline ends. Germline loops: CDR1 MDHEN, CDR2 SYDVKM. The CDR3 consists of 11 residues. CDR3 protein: CAGGRAYEQYF. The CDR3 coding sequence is TGTGCCGGGGGCAGAGCCTACGAGCAGTACTTC.

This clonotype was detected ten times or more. The CDR3: CASSFSVAGEQFF. In nucleotides, the CDR3 is TGTGCCAGCAGCTTCTCTGTTGCGGGTGAGCAGTTCTTC. This chain connects TRBV7-6 to TRBJ2-1, with D tentatively TRBD2 (5 bases). The V end lost 3 bases, the J end lost 9 bases, and 12 bases lay between the germline ends. CDR3 size: 13 residues. CDR1 and CDR2 from the germline V gene are SGHVS and FNYEAQ.

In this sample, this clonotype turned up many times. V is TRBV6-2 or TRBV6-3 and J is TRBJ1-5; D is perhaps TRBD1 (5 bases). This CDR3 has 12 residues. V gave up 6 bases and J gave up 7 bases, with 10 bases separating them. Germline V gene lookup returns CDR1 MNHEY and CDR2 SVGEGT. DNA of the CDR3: TGTGCCAGCAGCAGGGTGGGGCAGCCCCAGCATTTT. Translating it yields CASSRVGQPQHF.

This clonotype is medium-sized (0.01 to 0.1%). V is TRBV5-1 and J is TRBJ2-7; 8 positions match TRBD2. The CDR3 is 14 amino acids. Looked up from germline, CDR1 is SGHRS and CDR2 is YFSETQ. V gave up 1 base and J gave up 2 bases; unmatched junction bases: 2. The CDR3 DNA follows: TGCGCCAGCAGCTTGACTAGCGGTCCCTACGAGCAGTACTTC. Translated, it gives CASSLTSGPYEQYF.

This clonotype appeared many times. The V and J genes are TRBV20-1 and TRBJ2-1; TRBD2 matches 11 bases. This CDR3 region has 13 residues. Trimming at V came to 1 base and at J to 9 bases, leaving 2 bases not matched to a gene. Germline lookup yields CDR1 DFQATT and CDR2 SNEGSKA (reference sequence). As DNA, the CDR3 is TGCAGTGCTAGAGGTAGCGGGAGGGGTGAGCAGTTCTTC. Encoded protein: CSARGSGRGEQFF.

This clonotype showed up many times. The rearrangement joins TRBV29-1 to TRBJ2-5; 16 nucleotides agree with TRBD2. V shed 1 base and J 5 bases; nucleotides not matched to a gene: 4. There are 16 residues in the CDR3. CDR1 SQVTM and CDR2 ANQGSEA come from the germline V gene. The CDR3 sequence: CSVEGGLAGGRETQYF. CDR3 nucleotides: TGCAGCGTTGAAGGGGGACTAGCGGGAGGGAGGGAGACCCAGTACTTC.

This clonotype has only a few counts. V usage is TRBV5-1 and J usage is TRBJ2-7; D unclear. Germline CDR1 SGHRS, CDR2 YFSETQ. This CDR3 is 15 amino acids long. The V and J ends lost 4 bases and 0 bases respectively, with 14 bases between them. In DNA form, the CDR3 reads TGCGCCAGCAGCCATGGAGAGTGGGACTCCTACGAGCAGTACTTC. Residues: CASSHGEWDSYEQYF. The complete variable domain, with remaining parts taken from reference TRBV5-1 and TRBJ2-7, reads KAGVTQTPRYLIKTRGQQVTLSCSPISGHRSVSWYQQTPGQGLQFLFEYFSETQRNKGNFPGRFSGRQFSNSRSEMNVSTLELGDSALYLCASSHGEWDSYEQYFGPGTRLTVT.

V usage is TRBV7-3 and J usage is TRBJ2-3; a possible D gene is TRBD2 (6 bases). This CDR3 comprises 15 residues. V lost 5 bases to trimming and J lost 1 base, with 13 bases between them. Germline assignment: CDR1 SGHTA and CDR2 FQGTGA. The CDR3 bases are TGTGCCAGCAGCCGAAGGGCTAGCGGCACAGATACGCAGTATTTT. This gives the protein CASSRRASGTDTQYF.

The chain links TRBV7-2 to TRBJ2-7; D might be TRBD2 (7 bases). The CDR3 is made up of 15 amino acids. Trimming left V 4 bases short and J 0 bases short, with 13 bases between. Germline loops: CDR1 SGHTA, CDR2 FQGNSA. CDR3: CASSWGGLDSYEQYF. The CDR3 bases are TGTGCCAGCAGCTGGGGGGGCCTCGACTCCTACGAGCAGTACTTC. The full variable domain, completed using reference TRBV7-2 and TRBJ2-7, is GAGVSQSPSNKVTEKGKDVELRCDPISGHTALYWYRQSLGQGLEFLIYFQGNSAPDKSGLPSDRFSAERTGGSVSTLTIQRTQQEDSAVYLCASSWGGLDSYEQYFGPGTRLTVT.

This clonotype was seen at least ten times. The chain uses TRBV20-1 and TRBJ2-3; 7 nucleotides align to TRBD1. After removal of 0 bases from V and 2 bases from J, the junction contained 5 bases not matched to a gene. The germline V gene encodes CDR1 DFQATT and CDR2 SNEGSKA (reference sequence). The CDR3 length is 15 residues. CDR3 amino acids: CSARDRQGNTDTQYF. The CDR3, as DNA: TGCAGTGCTAGAGACCGACAGGGAAACACAGATACGCAGTATTTT.

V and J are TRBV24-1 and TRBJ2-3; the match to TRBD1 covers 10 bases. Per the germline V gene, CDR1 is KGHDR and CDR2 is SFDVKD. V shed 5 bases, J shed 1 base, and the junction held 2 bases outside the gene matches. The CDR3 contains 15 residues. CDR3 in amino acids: CATSAGTGGTDTQYF. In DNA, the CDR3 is TGTGCCACCAGTGCCGGGACAGGGGGCACAGATACGCAGTATTTT.

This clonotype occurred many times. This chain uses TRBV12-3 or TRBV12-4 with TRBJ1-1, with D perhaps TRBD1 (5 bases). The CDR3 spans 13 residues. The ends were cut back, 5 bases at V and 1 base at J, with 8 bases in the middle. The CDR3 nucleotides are TGTGCCAGCAGTCTGGACACGAACACTGAAGCTTTCTTT. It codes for CASSLDTNTEAFF.

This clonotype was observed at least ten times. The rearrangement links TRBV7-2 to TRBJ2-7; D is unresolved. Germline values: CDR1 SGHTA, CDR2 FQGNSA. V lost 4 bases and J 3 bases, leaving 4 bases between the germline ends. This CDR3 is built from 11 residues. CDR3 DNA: TGTGCCAGCAGCTCAGTCTACGAGCAGTACTTC. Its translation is CASSSVYEQYF.

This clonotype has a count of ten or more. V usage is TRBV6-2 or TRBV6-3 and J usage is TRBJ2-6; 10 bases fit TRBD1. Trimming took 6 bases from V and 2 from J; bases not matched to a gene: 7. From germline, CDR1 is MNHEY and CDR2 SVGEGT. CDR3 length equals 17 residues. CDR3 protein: CASRSATGGTGANVLTF. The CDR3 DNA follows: TGTGCCAGCAGGTCCGCGACAGGGGGCACTGGGGCCAACGTCCTGACTTTC.

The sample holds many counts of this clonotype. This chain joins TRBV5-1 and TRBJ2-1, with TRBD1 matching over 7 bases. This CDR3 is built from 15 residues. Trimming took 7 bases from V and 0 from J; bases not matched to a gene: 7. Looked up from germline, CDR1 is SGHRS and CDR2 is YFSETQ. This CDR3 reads CASHGTVGSYNEQFF. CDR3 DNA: TGCGCCAGCCACGGGACAGTTGGCTCCTACAATGAGCAGTTCTTC.

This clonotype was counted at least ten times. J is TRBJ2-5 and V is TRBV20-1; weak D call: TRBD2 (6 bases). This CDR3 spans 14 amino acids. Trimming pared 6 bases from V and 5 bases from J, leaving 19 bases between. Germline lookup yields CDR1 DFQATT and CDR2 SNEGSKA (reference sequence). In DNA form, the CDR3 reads TGCAGTGCGCACGCGGGGCCGGAGCGGGAGACCCAGTACTTC. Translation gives CSAHAGPERETQYF.